Listed below are T cell receptor beta chains from one sample, sequenced in a study of T cells in Graves' hyperthyroidism and ophthalmopathy. TCRdb independently ran MiXCR on the multiplex PCR reads; one entry per CDR3 protein. The data contain 480,000 or so distinct CDR3 sequences, about 45% of them singletons. What was sequenced was peripheral blood or thyroid tissue (not recorded which). The receptors shown here come from an adult woman with Graves' disease, either hyperthyroidism or ophthalmopathy (not recorded which). The CDR3 runs from the conserved cysteine through the conserved F or W. The D gene is left open where the match is weak. Clone size is shown for a subset of rows, as once, few, many or a class of expanded clone.

CDR3: CASSHWDRSNEKLFF; DNA: TGTGCCAGCAGCCACTGGGACAGGAGCAATGAAAAACTGTTTTTT; D: TRBD1; size: .; V: TRBV3-1; J: TRBJ1-4
CDR3: CASSLGPGYSNQPQHF; DNA: TGTGCCAGCAGTCTAGGGCCAGGGTATAGCAATCAGCCCCAGCATTTT; D: .; size: .; V: TRBV12-3/TRBV12-4; J: TRBJ1-5
CDR3: CSAHLAGRETQYF; DNA: TGCAGTGCTCACCTAGCGGGACGGGAGACCCAGTACTTC; D: TRBD2; size: few; V: TRBV20-1; J: TRBJ2-5
CDR3: CASSAMGANYGYTF; DNA: TGCGCCAGCAGTGCCATGGGGGCGAATTATGGCTACACCTTC; D: .; size: .; V: TRBV10-2; J: TRBJ1-2
CDR3: CSATGGSAEAFF; DNA: TGCAGCGCCACAGGGGGCTCGGCTGAAGCTTTCTTT; D: TRBD1; size: many; V: TRBV29-1; J: TRBJ1-1
CDR3: CASSESTGSNYGYTF; DNA: TGTGCCAGCAGCGAAAGTACAGGATCAAACTATGGCTACACCTTC; D: .; size: .; V: TRBV11-2; J: TRBJ1-2
CDR3: CASSLQRDTGELFF; DNA: TGTGCCAGCAGCTTACAGAGGGACACCGGGGAGCTGTTTTTT; D: .; size: many; V: TRBV7-9; J: TRBJ2-2
CDR3: CASSLGGWGNQPQHF; DNA: TGTGCCAGCAGCTTGGGGGGGTGGGGCAATCAGCCCCAGCATTTT; D: .; size: .; V: TRBV11-2; J: TRBJ1-5
CDR3: CACSRSYNSPLHF; DNA: TGTGCCTGCAGCCGGAGCTATAATTCACCCCTCCACTTT; D: .; size: few; V: TRBV15; J: TRBJ1-6
CDR3: CASSSHQGQNQPQHF; DNA: TGTGCCAGTAGTTCCCATCAGGGACAAAATCAGCCCCAGCATTTT; D: .; size: many; V: TRBV19; J: TRBJ1-5
CDR3: CASSQSYEQYF; DNA: TGTGCCAGCAGCCAATCCTACGAGCAGTACTTC; D: .; size: many; V: TRBV3-1; J: TRBJ2-7
CDR3: CASSEARQGAAGKNGYTF; DNA: TGTGCCAGCAGTGAAGCAAGACAGGGTGCGGCTGGGAAGAATGGCTACACCTTC; D: TRBD1; size: few; V: TRBV2; J: TRBJ1-2
CDR3: CSPGAYEQYF; DNA: TGCAGCCCTGGGGCTTACGAGCAGTACTTC; D: .; size: once; V: TRBV29-1; J: TRBJ2-7
CDR3: CATSRGRTSGGETQYF; DNA: TGTGCCACCAGCAGGGGTCGGACTAGCGGAGGGGAGACCCAGTACTTC; D: TRBD2; size: few; V: TRBV15; J: TRBJ2-5
CDR3: CASSWAGESEDEQYF; DNA: TGTGCCAGCAGTTGGGCAGGGGAATCAGAGGACGAGCAGTACTTC; D: .; size: .; V: TRBV2; J: TRBJ2-7
CDR3: CASPGTSGRAEEQYF; DNA: TGCGCCAGCCCAGGGACTAGCGGGAGGGCCGAAGAGCAGTACTTC; D: TRBD2; size: many; V: TRBV10-1; J: TRBJ2-7
CDR3: CSVQSGDQPQHF; DNA: TGCAGTGTGCAAAGTGGGGATCAGCCCCAGCATTTT; D: .; size: few; V: TRBV20-1; J: TRBJ1-5
CDR3: CASSLGPGARQPQHF; DNA: TGTGCCAGCAGCTTAGGCCCGGGGGCGAGACAGCCCCAGCATTTT; D: .; size: .; V: TRBV7-2; J: TRBJ1-5
CDR3: CASSSKGEEQETQYF; DNA: TGTGCCAGCAGTTCTAAGGGGGAGGAGCAAGAGACCCAGTACTTC; D: .; size: .; V: TRBV7-2; J: TRBJ2-5
CDR3: CASRPGWGFGETQYF; DNA: TGTGCCAGCCGGCCGGGTTGGGGGTTTGGAGAGACCCAGTACTTC; D: .; size: .; V: TRBV7-8; J: TRBJ2-5
CDR3: CSVEGGSPHEQYF; DNA: TGCAGCGTTGAGGGCGGGAGTCCCCACGAGCAGTACTTC; D: TRBD2; size: .; V: TRBV29-1; J: TRBJ2-7
CDR3: CASSQEGTHTEAFF; DNA: TGTGCCAGCAGCCAAGAAGGGACACACACTGAAGCTTTCTTT; D: .; size: .; V: TRBV3-1; J: TRBJ1-1
CDR3: CASSFQATLNTEAFF; DNA: TGTGCCAGCAGCTTCCAGGCCACCTTGAACACTGAAGCTTTCTTT; D: .; size: .; V: TRBV7-9; J: TRBJ1-1
CDR3: CASSDRDREWQPQHF; DNA: TGTGCCAGTAGCGACCGGGACAGGGAATGGCAGCCCCAGCATTTT; D: TRBD1; size: many; V: TRBV19; J: TRBJ1-5
CDR3: CASSLYKTYEQYF; DNA: TGTGCCAGCAGTTTATATAAAACTTACGAGCAGTACTTC; D: .; size: .; V: TRBV27; J: TRBJ2-7
CDR3: CSVGVSRTDTQYF; DNA: TGCAGCGTTGGGGTTTCCCGCACAGATACGCAGTATTTT; D: .; size: many; V: TRBV29-1; J: TRBJ2-3
CDR3: CAISETSSYGYTF; DNA: TGTGCCATCAGTGAAACATCTTCATATGGCTACACCTTC; D: .; size: .; V: TRBV10-3; J: TRBJ1-2
CDR3: CASSLGGSRSSSPLHF; DNA: TGCGCCAGCAGCTTGGGGGGCTCGCGGTCCAGTTCACCCCTCCACTTT; D: .; size: few; V: TRBV5-1; J: TRBJ1-6
CDR3: CASSPQGRDEKLFF; DNA: TGTGCCAGCAGCCCACAGGGGAGAGATGAAAAACTGTTTTTT; D: TRBD1; size: .; V: TRBV5-5; J: TRBJ1-4
CDR3: CASSLTGTPTNTGELFF; DNA: TGCGCCAGCAGCTTGACAGGGACTCCCACGAACACCGGGGAGCTGTTTTTT; D: .; size: many; V: TRBV5-1; J: TRBJ2-2
CDR3: CATDISLSRPGSTDTQYF; DNA: TGTGCCACCGATATATCGTTAAGCAGGCCGGGCAGCACAGATACGCAGTATTTT; D: .; size: .; V: TRBV24-1; J: TRBJ2-3
CDR3: CASSFQNRETQYF; DNA: TGTGCCAGCAGCTTCCAGAATAGAGAGACCCAGTACTTC; D: .; size: .; V: TRBV11-2; J: TRBJ2-5
CDR3: CASSVGAAQETQYF; DNA: TGTGCCAGCAGCGTAGGGGCAGCCCAAGAGACCCAGTACTTC; D: .; size: once; V: TRBV13; J: TRBJ2-5
CDR3: CASGSAGTEAFF; DNA: TGCGCCAGCGGCTCCGCGGGCACTGAAGCTTTCTTT; D: .; size: .; V: TRBV10-2; J: TRBJ1-1
CDR3: CASSNSGTSGYEQYF; DNA: TGCGCCAGCAGCAACTCCGGGACTAGCGGCTACGAGCAGTACTTC; D: TRBD2; size: many; V: TRBV5-1; J: TRBJ2-7
CDR3: CASSPTTGRSPLHF; DNA: TGTGCCAGCAGCCCCACGACAGGCCGCTCACCCCTCCACTTT; D: .; size: .; V: TRBV2; J: TRBJ1-6
CDR3: CASSQDHVTF; DNA: TGCGCCAGCAGCCAAGATCACGTGACTTTC; D: .; size: .; V: TRBV4-3; J: TRBJ2-6
CDR3: CSANAADRENQPQHF; DNA: TGCAGTGCAAACGCGGCGGACAGGGAGAATCAGCCCCAGCATTTT; D: TRBD1; size: .; V: TRBV20-1; J: TRBJ1-5
CDR3: CASSPLAGIYEQYF; DNA: TGTGCCAGCAGCCCACTAGCGGGGATCTACGAGCAGTACTTC; D: TRBD2; size: many; V: TRBV12-3/TRBV12-4; J: TRBJ2-7
CDR3: CASGMPLTYEQYF; DNA: TGTGCCAGCGGGATGCCTTTAACCTACGAGCAGTACTTC; D: .; size: many; V: TRBV6-2/TRBV6-3; J: TRBJ2-7
CDR3: CATSVLGGPQHF; DNA: TGTGCCACCAGTGTCCTAGGGGGGCCCCAGCATTTT; D: .; size: few; V: TRBV24-1; J: TRBJ1-5
CDR3: CASKQGKTGELFF; DNA: TGTGCCAGCAAACAGGGAAAGACCGGGGAGCTGTTTTTT; D: .; size: once; V: TRBV2; J: TRBJ2-2
CDR3: CASSLATRGVGQPQHF; DNA: TGTGCCAGCAGTTTAGCGACCCGGGGGGTAGGTCAGCCCCAGCATTTT; D: .; size: many; V: TRBV12-3/TRBV12-4; J: TRBJ1-5
CDR3: CASSRGDGEETQYF; DNA: TGTGCCAGCAGCCGAGGTGACGGAGAAGAGACCCAGTACTTC; D: .; size: .; V: TRBV7-9; J: TRBJ2-5
CDR3: CSARDASWHEQYF; DNA: TGCAGTGCTAGAGACGCTAGCTGGCACGAGCAGTACTTC; D: .; size: .; V: TRBV20-1; J: TRBJ2-7
CDR3: CASIPGIWAGALETQYF; DNA: TGTGCCAGCATACCGGGTATATGGGCGGGAGCCTTAGAGACCCAGTACTTC; D: TRBD2; size: many; V: TRBV12-3/TRBV12-4; J: TRBJ2-5
CDR3: CASSQNMNSNQPQHF; DNA: TGTGCCAGCAGCCAAAACATGAATAGCAATCAGCCCCAGCATTTT; D: .; size: many; V: TRBV16; J: TRBJ1-5
CDR3: CASSEGYGTGATGELFF; DNA: TGCGCCAGCAGTGAGGGGTACGGGACAGGTGCCACCGGGGAGCTGTTTTTT; D: TRBD1; size: few; V: TRBV10-1; J: TRBJ2-2
CDR3: CASRHKGGESNQPQHF; DNA: TGTGCCAGCAGGCATAAAGGGGGGGAAAGCAATCAGCCCCAGCATTTT; D: .; size: .; V: TRBV11-2; J: TRBJ1-5
CDR3: CASSQERGPWGAFF; DNA: TGTGCCAGCAGCCAAGAGAGGGGGCCCTGGGGGGCTTTCTTT; D: TRBD1; size: many; V: TRBV14; J: TRBJ1-1
CDR3: CASSKGTSGEETQYF; DNA: TGCGCCAGCAGCAAAGGGACTAGCGGGGAGGAGACCCAGTACTTC; D: TRBD2; size: many; V: TRBV5-1; J: TRBJ2-5